These 28 T cell receptor beta chains were sequenced from one sample in a study of OX40 agonist ivuxolimab in advanced cancers. Libraries were prepared by immunoSEQ multiplex PCR; TCRdb keeps only in-frame clonotypes and omits some of them. The sample lists tens of thousands of clones, approximately 82% seen once, with 0.4% to 0.55% in the top ten. The starting material was CD4+ or CD8+ T cells sorted from blood, obtained in a trial of the OX40 agonist ivuxolimab. The receptors come from an adult with an advanced solid tumor such as melanoma, head and neck, liver or kidney cancer.

V usage is TRBV5-1 and J usage is TRBJ2-7; D possibly corresponds to TRBD2 (5 bases). The CDR3 contains 16 residues. Germline CDR1 reads SGHRS; CDR2 reads YFSETQ. Trimming stripped 0 bases from V and 1 base from J, with 14 bases between. The CDR3 loop is CASSLGAGGISYEQYF. CDR3 sequence (DNA): TGCGCCAGCAGCTTGGGCGCTGGAGGAATTTCCTACGAGCAGTACTTC.

The CDR3 region has the DNA TGTGCCAGTAGTCGCCGGGACAGTACCTACGAGCAGTACTTC. It is translated as CASSRRDSTYEQYF. V usage is TRBV19 and J usage is TRBJ2-7; 7 bases are shared with TRBD1. The CDR3 covers 14 residues. Germline trimming cut 5 bases from V and 2 bases from J; bases unmatched to any gene: 6. From germline, CDR1 is LNHDA and CDR2 SQIVND (reference sequence).

The chain uses TRBV6-1 and TRBJ2-1; 8 bases are a match to TRBD1. CDR1 and CDR2 from the germline V gene are MNHNS and SASEGT. Unmatched junction bases numbered 14, after V lost 10 bases and J lost 12 bases. The CDR3 is made up of 13 amino acids. The CDR3 loop reads CATERQGLIGQFF. The CDR3 DNA reads as TGTGCCACCGAAAGACAGGGGCTTATAGGGCAGTTCTTC.

CDR3 loop: CASSLRGDTGELFF. The CDR3 bases are TGTGCCAGCAGCTTACGGGGTGATACCGGGGAGCTGTTTTTT. The genes are TRBV7-8 and TRBJ2-2, with a weak D call TRBD2 (5 bases). The germline V gene encodes CDR1 SGHVS and CDR2 FQNEAQ. CDR3 length: 14 residues. V lost 2 bases and J 5 bases, leaving 9 bases between the germline ends.

This CDR3 is CASASISGRGGYNEQFF. In DNA, the CDR3 is TGTGCCAGCGCCTCCATCAGCGGGAGAGGGGGCTACAATGAGCAGTTCTTC. The rearrangement links TRBV21-1 to TRBJ2-1; the DNA was not compared with TRBD2, the D call given in the table. TRBV21-1 is deemed a pseudogene. The CDR3 is 17 residues long.

This clone was seen more than once but under ten times. The chain couples TRBV14 to TRBJ2-5, with 14 bases lining up with TRBD2. Looked up from germline, CDR1 is SGHDN and CDR2 is FVKESK. The CDR3 length is 19 residues. Trimming at V came to 0 bases and at J to 3 bases, leaving 9 bases not matched to a gene. Written as DNA, the CDR3 is TGTGCCAGCAGCCAAGATACTCCGGGACTAGCGGGAGTAAAAGAGACCCAGTACTTC. This codes for CASSQDTPGLAGVKETQYF. Filled out from reference TRBV14 and TRBJ2-5, the complete variable domain reads EAGVTQFPSHSVIEKGQTVTLRCDPISGHDNLYWYRRVMGKEIKFLLHFVKESKQDESGMPNNRFLAERTGGTYSTLKVQPAELEDSGVYFCASSQDTPGLAGVKETQYFGPGTRLLVL.

The rearrangement links TRBV6-6 to TRBJ1-2, with 8 bases matching TRBD1. V shed 6 bases, J shed 4 bases, and the junction held 4 bases outside the gene matches. The CDR3 length is 13 residues. Germline V gives CDR1 MNHNY, CDR2 SVGAGI (reference sequence). The CDR3 loop is CASRRDRLYGYTF. CDR3 DNA: TGTGCCAGCAGGCGGGACAGGCTCTATGGCTACACCTTC.

The V call is TRBV5-1, the J call TRBJ2-5; 14 bases fit TRBD2. Germline-derived CDR1 and CDR2 are SGHRS and YFSETQ. J was trimmed by 5 bases and V by 4 bases; bases with no gene match: 7. The CDR3 spans 16 residues. The CDR3 DNA sequence: TGCGCCAGCAGCCCACAGACTAGCGGGAGGGGGGAGACCCAGTACTTC. Translating it yields CASSPQTSGRGETQYF.

The chain recombines TRBV5-1 with TRBJ2-7, with 7 positions matching TRBD2. Germline assignment: CDR1 SGHRS and CDR2 YFSETQ. CDR3 size: 14 residues. Unmatched junction bases numbered 3, after V lost 2 bases and J lost 1 base. The CDR3 is CASSLAGNSYEQYF. As DNA, the CDR3 is TGCGCCAGCAGCTTAGCGGGGAATTCCTACGAGCAGTACTTC.

This clone was recorded a few times. J is TRBJ1-4 and V is TRBV7-9; 9 bases align to TRBD1. The CDR3 covers 16 residues. After removal of 2 bases from V and 1 base from J, the junction contained 2 bases not matched to a gene. Germline values: CDR1 SEHNR, CDR2 FQNEAQ (reference sequence). The CDR3 DNA follows: TGTGCCAGCAGCTTAACAGGGGGCAGAACTAATGAAAAACTGTTTTTT. This encodes CASSLTGGRTNEKLFF.

The chain joins TRBV7-2 to TRBJ1-4; unclear D gene. The CDR3 contains 14 residues. The germline V gene has CDR1 SGHTA and CDR2 FQGNSA. V shed 1 base and J shed 8 bases, with 11 bases lying between them. The CDR3 here is CASSLDGEGEKLFF. CDR3 bases: TGTGCCAGCAGCTTAGACGGGGAAGGCGAAAAACTGTTTTTT.

V and J are TRBV28 and TRBJ1-4; 10 positions match TRBD1. This CDR3 comprises 16 residues. Trimming removed 6 bases from V and 7 bases from J; junction bases left unmatched: 11. Germline CDR1 is MDHEN and CDR2 is SYDVKM. The CDR3 region has the DNA TGTGCCAGCAGACGACCCGGGACAGGGGAGGTTGAAAAACTGTTTTTT. This translates into CASRRPGTGEVEKLFF.

This chain joins TRBV6-5 and TRBJ2-7; the match to TRBD2 covers 13 bases. Germline V gene data show CDR1 as MNHEY and CDR2 as SVGAGI. V gave up 6 bases and J gave up 4 bases; unmatched junction bases: 3. This CDR3 contains 14 residues. The CDR3 nucleotides are TGTGCCAGCAGCCAGACTAGCGGGAGGTACGAGCAGTACTTC. Residues: CASSQTSGRYEQYF.

V gene TRBV5-1 combines with J gene TRBJ2-1, with 9 bases fitting TRBD2. V shed 4 bases and J 2 bases; nucleotides not matched to a gene: 7. Looked up from germline, CDR1 is SGHRS and CDR2 is YFSETQ. The CDR3 has 16 residues. In DNA form, the CDR3 reads TGCGCCAGCAGCCATCAGAGCGGGAGGACCTACAATGAGCAGTTCTTC. Amino acid sequence: CASSHQSGRTYNEQFF.

This sequence joins TRBV7-9 and TRBJ2-1; tentative D call: TRBD1 (7 bases). The CDR3 is 14 residues long. Germline V gene sequence: CDR1 SEHNR, CDR2 FQNEAQ (reference sequence). The V gene lost 5 bases and the J gene lost 4 bases, with 12 bases spanning the gap. CDR3: CASSPGGKYNEQFF. The CDR3 DNA follows: TGTGCCAGCAGCCCAGGGGGGAAGTACAATGAGCAGTTCTTC.

The chain employs TRBV19 and TRBJ1-1, with unresolved D. V lost 7 bases, J lost 2 bases, and 17 bases lay in between. Germline V gives CDR1 LNHDA, CDR2 SQIVND (reference sequence). The CDR3 extends over 15 amino acids. CDR3 in DNA: TGTGCCAGTAAAATAAGTCGTGAGGCCAACACTGAAGCTTTCTTT. Translated, it gives CASKISREANTEAFF.

This sequence joins TRBV2 and TRBJ2-3; D is unclear. CDR1 and CDR2 from the germline V gene are SNHLY and FYNNEI. V was cut by 4 bases and J by 3 bases, with 8 bases left in between. CDR3 length equals 13 residues. DNA for the CDR3: TGTGCCAGCAGTGGACGGAAAACAGATACGCAGTATTTT. Its translation is CASSGRKTDTQYF.

The CDR3 region has the DNA TGCAGCGTTGACGGTCGGGGACAGGGTAGGGAGACCCAGTACTTC. It specifies CSVDGRGQGRETQYF. This chain uses TRBV29-1 with TRBJ2-5; TRBD1 matches 9 bases. The CDR3 is 15 residues long. Germline lookup yields CDR1 SQVTM and CDR2 ANQGSEA. With 3 bases clipped from V and 5 bases from J, the junction kept 10 bases outside the gene matches.

J is TRBJ1-3 and V is TRBV6-5, with D hard to call. The CDR3 loop spans 14 amino acids. V was cut by 4 bases and J by 2 bases, with 9 bases left in between. Germline CDR1 MNHEY, CDR2 SVGAGI. The CDR3 loop reads CASSSWNTGNTIYF. The CDR3 coding sequence is TGTGCCAGCAGTTCGTGGAATACTGGAAACACCATATATTTT.

CDR3 sequence reads: CASSSGPLTGELFF. The CDR3 bases are TGTGCCAGCAGCTCCGGGCCCCTTACCGGGGAGCTGTTTTTT. V is TRBV11-3 and J is TRBJ2-2; D is unresolved. The V end lost 4 bases, the J end lost 5 bases, and 11 bases lay between the germline ends. The CDR3 contains 14 residues. CDR1 and CDR2 (germline): SGHNT, YENEEA.

The chain uses TRBV30 and TRBJ2-3; 11 positions match TRBD2. CDR3 length: 15 amino acids. Losses at the gene ends were 3 bases for V and 1 base for J; bases not matched to a gene: 3. CDR1 and CDR2 from the germline V gene are GTSNPN and SVGIG (reference sequence). CDR3 nucleotide sequence: TGTGCCTGGAGCTTACTAGCGGGGGGCACAGATACGCAGTATTTT. Amino acid sequence: CAWSLLAGGTDTQYF.

As for this clone: The same CDR3 can be traced to other DNA sequences in this sample. The chain has TRBV4-1 and TRBJ2-7; 8 positions match TRBD2. Germline trimming cut 3 bases from V and 5 bases from J; bases unmatched to any gene: 9. Germline loops: CDR1 MGHRA, CDR2 YSYEKL. This CDR3 contains 15 residues. CDR3 DNA sequence: TGCGCCAGCAGCCAGACCCAGCGGGAGTATGACGAGCAGTACTTC. It codes for CASSQTQREYDEQYF.

This chain links TRBV11-2 with TRBJ2-7, with 7 bases lining up with TRBD1. Germline V gene data show CDR1 as SGHAT and CDR2 as FQNNGV. The V gene end was trimmed by 3 bases and the J gene end by 7 bases; junction bases not matched to a gene: 9. The CDR3 contains 14 residues. The CDR3 sequence is CASSFTGVDGEQYF. CDR3 nucleotides: TGTGCCAGCAGCTTCACAGGGGTAGATGGGGAGCAGTACTTC.

This chain links TRBV6-1 with TRBJ1-2, with D possibly being TRBD1 (6 bases). CDR3 length equals 15 residues. Germline CDR1 is MNHNS and CDR2 is SASEGT. The ends were cut back, 2 bases at V and 4 bases at J, with 14 bases in the middle. This CDR3 reads CASSETGSGVYGYTF. Written as DNA, the CDR3 is TGTGCCAGCAGTGAAACAGGGAGTGGGGTCTATGGCTACACCTTC.

With regard to this clone: This same CDR3 is encoded by further DNA sequences in the sample. The V call is TRBV18, the J call TRBJ2-5; D is uncertain. The CDR3 is 12 amino acids. V lost 3 bases to trimming and J lost 2 bases, with 4 bases between them. Germline CDR1 is KGHSH and CDR2 is LQKENI. The CDR3 loop reads CASSPLQETQYF. CDR3 bases: TGTGCCAGCTCACCCCTTCAAGAGACCCAGTACTTC.

The chain joins TRBV5-6 to TRBJ1-1; maybe TRBD1 (6 bases). This CDR3 contains 15 residues. Germline-derived CDR1 and CDR2 are SGHDT and YYEEEE. V was pared by 3 bases and J by 3 bases, with 15 bases between. CDR3 residues: CASSSLRGVDTEAFF. The CDR3 DNA follows: TGTGCCAGCAGCTCACTGAGGGGGGTGGACACTGAAGCTTTCTTT.

The chain has TRBV7-3 and TRBJ2-1; TRBD2 is a possible D gene (5 bases). V lost 5 bases and J 9 bases, leaving 23 bases between the germline ends. The CDR3 totals 16 residues. Germline V CDR1 and CDR2: SGHTA, FQGTGA. The CDR3 sequence is CASSRTRAGSNTEQFF. In DNA form, the CDR3 reads TGTGCCAGCAGCCGGACTCGTGCGGGTTCTAATACTGAGCAGTTCTTC.

The J gene is TRBJ2-2, the V gene TRBV6-1; a possible D gene is TRBD1 (6 bases). CDR1 is MNHNS and CDR2 is SASEGT in the germline V gene. Trimming took 5 bases from V and 0 from J, leaving 10 bases between them. This CDR3 is 15 amino acids long. CDR3 in DNA: TGTGCCAGCAGTCGCTGGACAGCGAACACCGGGGAGCTGTTTTTT. Translating it yields CASSRWTANTGELFF.